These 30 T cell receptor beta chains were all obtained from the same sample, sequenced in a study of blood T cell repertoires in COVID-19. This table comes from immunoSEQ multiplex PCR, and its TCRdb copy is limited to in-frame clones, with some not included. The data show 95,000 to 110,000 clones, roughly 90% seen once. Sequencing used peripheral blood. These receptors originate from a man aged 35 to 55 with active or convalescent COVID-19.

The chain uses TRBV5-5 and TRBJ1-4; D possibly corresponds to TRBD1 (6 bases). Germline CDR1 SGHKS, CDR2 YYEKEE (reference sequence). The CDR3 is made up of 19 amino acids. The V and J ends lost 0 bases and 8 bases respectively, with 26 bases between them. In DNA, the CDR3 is TGTGCCAGCAGCTTGGATTTATTTTTCACAGGGAAAATTCAGGAAAAACTGTTTTTT. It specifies CASSLDLFFTGKIQEKLFF.

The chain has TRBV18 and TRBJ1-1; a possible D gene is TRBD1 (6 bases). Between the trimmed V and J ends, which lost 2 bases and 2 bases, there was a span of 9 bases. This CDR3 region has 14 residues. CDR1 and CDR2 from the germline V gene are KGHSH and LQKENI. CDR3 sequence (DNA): TGTGCCAGCTCACCAGGACAGCCAAACACTGAAGCTTTCTTT. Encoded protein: CASSPGQPNTEAFF. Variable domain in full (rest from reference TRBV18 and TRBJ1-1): NAGVMQNPRHLVRRRGQEARLRCSPMKGHSHVYWYRQLPEEGLKFMVYLQKENIIDESGMPKERFSAEFPKEGPSILRIQQVVRGDSAAYFCASSPGQPNTEAFFGQGTRLTVV.

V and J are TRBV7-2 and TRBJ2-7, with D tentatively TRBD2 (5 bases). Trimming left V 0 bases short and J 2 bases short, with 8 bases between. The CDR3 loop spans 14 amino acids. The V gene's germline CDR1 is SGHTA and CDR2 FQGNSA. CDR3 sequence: CASSLAGVAYEQYF. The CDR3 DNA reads TGTGCCAGCAGCTTAGCGGGAGTGGCCTACGAGCAGTACTTC.

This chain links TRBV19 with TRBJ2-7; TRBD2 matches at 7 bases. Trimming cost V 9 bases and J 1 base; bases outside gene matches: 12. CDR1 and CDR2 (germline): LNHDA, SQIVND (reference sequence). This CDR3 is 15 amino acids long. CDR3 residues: CASRRGLADSYEQYF. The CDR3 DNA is TGTGCCAGCAGAAGGGGCCTAGCGGATTCCTACGAGCAGTACTTC.

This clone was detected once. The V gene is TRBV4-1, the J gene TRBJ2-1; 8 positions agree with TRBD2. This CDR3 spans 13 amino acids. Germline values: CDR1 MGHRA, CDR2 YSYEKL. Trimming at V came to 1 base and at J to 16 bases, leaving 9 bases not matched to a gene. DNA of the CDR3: TGCGCCAGCAGCCAAGTATCCAGCGGGAGTAACTTCTTC. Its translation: CASSQVSSGSNFF.

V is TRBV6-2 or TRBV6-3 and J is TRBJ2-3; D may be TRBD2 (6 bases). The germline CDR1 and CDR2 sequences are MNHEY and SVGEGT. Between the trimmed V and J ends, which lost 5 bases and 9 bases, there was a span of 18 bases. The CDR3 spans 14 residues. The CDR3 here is CASSVVAEPGTQYF. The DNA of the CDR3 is TGTGCCAGCAGTGTGGTAGCGGAGCCAGGCACGCAGTATTTT.

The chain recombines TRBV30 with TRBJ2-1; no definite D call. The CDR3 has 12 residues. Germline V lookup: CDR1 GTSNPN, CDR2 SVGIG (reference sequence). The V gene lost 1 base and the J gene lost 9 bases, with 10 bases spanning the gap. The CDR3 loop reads CAWSGSSPEQFF. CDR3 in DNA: TGTGCCTGGAGTGGCTCGAGTCCTGAGCAGTTCTTC.

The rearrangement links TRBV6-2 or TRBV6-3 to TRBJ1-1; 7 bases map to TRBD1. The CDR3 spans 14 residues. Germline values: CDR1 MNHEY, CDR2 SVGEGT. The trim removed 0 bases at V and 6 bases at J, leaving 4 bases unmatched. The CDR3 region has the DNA TGTGCCAGCAGTTACTCGACAGGGCGGGCTGAAGCTTTCTTT. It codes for CASSYSTGRAEAFF.

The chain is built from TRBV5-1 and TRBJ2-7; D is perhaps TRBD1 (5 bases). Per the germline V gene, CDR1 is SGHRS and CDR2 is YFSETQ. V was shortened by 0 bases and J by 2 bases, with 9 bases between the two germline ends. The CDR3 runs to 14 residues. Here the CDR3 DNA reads TGCGCCAGCAGCTTGGGACAGATAGCCTACGAGCAGTACTTC. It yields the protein CASSLGQIAYEQYF.

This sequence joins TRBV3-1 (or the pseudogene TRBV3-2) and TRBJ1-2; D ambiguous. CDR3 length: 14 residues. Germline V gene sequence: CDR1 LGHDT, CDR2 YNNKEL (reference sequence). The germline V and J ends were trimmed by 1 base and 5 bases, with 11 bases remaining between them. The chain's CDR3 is CASSQGGQTYGYTF. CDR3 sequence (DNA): TGTGCCAGCAGCCAAGGCGGGCAGACTTATGGCTACACCTTC.

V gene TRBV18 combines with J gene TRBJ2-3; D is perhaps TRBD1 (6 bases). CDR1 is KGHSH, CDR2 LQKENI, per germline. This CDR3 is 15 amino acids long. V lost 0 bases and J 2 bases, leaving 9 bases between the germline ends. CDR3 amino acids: CASSPPNRDTDTQYF. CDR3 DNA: TGTGCCAGCTCACCACCTAACAGGGACACAGATACGCAGTATTTT.

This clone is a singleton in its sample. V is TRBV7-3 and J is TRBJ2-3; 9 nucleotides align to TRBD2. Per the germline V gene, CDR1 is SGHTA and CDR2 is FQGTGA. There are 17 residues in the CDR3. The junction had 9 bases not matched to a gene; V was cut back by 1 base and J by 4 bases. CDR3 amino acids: CASSLSGGTSIADTQYF. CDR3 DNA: TGTGCCAGCAGCTTAAGTGGGGGGACTAGCATAGCAGATACGCAGTATTTT.

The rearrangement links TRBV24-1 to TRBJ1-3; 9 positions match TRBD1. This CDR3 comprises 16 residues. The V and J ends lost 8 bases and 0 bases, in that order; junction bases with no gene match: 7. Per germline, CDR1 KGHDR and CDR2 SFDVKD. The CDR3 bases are TGTGCCACCACCTCGGACAGGGGATACTCTGGAAACACCATATATTTT. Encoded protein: CATTSDRGYSGNTIYF.

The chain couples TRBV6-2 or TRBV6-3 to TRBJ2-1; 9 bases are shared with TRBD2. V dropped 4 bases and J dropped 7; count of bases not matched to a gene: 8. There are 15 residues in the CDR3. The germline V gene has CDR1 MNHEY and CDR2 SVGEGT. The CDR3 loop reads CASSSSGRPGNEQFF. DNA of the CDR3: TGTGCCAGCAGTTCGAGCGGGAGGCCTGGGAATGAGCAGTTCTTC.

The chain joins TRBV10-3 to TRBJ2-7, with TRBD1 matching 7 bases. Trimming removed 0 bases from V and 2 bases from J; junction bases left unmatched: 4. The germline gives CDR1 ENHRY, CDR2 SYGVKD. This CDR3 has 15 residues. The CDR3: CAISESMDRPYEQYF. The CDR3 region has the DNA TGTGCCATCAGTGAGTCGATGGACAGGCCCTACGAGCAGTACTTC.

In DNA form, the CDR3 reads TGTGCCAGCAGTTCATCCGGACAGGGTTCTGGCGAGCAGTACTTC. The encoded protein is CASSSSGQGSGEQYF. This sequence joins TRBV27 and TRBJ2-7, with 8 positions matching TRBD1. The CDR3 consists of 15 residues. CDR1 is MNHEY, CDR2 SMNVEV, per germline (reference sequence). J gave up 6 bases and V 4 bases, and 11 bases lay outside the gene matches.

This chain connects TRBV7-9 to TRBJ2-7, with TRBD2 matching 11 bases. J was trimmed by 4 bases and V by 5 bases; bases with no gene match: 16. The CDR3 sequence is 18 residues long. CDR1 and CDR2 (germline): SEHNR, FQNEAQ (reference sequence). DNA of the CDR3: TGTGCCAGCAGCCCGGGCCCTACTAGCGGGAGCCCGAGATACGAGCAGTACTTC. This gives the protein CASSPGPTSGSPRYEQYF.

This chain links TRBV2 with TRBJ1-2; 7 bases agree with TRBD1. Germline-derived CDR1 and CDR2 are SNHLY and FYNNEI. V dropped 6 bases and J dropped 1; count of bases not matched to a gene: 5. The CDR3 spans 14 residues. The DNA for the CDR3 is TGTGCCAGCAGCGGACAGGACAATAACTATGGCTACACCTTC. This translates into CASSGQDNNYGYTF.

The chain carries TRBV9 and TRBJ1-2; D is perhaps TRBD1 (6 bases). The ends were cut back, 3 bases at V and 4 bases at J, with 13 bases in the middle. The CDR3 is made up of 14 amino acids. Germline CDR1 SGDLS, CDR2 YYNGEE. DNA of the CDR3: TGTGCCAGCAGCGCCCCTCAGGGGTCCTATGGCTACACCTTC. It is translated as CASSAPQGSYGYTF.

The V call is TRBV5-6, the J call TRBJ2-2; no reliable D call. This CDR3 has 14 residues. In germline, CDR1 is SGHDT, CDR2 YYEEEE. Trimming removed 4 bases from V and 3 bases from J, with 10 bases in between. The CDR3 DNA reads TGTGCCAGCAGCCCCAAGAGCGACACCGGGGAGCTGTTTTTT. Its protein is CASSPKSDTGELFF. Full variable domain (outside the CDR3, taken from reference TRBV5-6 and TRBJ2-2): DAGVTQSPTHLIKTRGQQVTLRCSPKSGHDTVSWYQQALGQGPQFIFQYYEEEERQRGNFPDRFSGHQFPNYSSELNVNALLLGDSALYLCASSPKSDTGELFFGEGSRLTVL.

The CDR3 DNA reads TGTGCCTGGGTCAGGCAGCCTGAAGCTTTCTTT. Its translation: CAWVRQPEAFF. The chain couples TRBV30 to TRBJ1-1; D remains unclear. Trimming left V 5 bases short and J 6 bases short, with 10 bases between. CDR3 length: 11 amino acids. The germline V gene has CDR1 GTSNPN and CDR2 SVGIG (reference sequence).

The CDR3 region is CASSSKTGDLRGYTF. In DNA, the CDR3 is TGTGCCAGCAGCTCCAAGACAGGGGATTTGCGGGGCTACACCTTC. J is TRBJ1-2 and V is TRBV7-2; TRBD1 matches at 8 bases. Germline CDR1 SGHTA, CDR2 FQGNSA. There are 15 residues in the CDR3. The V segment lost 4 bases and the J segment 8 bases; nucleotides outside the gene matches: 12.

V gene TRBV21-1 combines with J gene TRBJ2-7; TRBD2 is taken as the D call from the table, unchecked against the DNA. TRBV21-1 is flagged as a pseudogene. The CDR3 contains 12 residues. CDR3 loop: CASTEGTYEQYF. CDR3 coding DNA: TGTGCCAGTACGGAGGGAACCTACGAGCAGTACTTC.

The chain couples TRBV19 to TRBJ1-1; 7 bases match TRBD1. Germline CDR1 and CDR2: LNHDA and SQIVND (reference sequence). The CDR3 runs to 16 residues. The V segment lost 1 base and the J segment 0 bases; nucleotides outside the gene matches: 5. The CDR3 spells CASSIGTGGLNTEAFF. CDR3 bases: TGTGCCAGTAGTATAGGGACAGGTGGCTTGAACACTGAAGCTTTCTTT.

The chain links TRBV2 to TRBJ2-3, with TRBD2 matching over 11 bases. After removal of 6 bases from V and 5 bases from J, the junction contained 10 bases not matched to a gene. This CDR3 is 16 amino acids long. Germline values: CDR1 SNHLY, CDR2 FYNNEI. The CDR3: CASRELAGAIEDTQYF. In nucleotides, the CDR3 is TGTGCCAGCAGGGAACTAGCGGGGGCTATCGAAGATACGCAGTATTTT.

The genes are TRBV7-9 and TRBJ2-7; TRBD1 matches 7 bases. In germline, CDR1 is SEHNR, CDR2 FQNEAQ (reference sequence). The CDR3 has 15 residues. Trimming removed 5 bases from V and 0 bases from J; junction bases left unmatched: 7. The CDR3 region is CASSQRDSSSYEQYF. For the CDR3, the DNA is TGTGCCAGCAGCCAGAGGGACAGCAGCTCCTACGAGCAGTACTTC.

The CDR3 sequence: CSVETSGPFNEQFF. CDR3 DNA: TGCAGCGTTGAGACTAGCGGGCCATTCAATGAGCAGTTCTTC. V and J are TRBV29-1 and TRBJ2-1, with 10 nucleotides matching TRBD2. The trim removed 3 bases at V and 6 bases at J, leaving 5 bases unmatched. Germline lookup yields CDR1 SQVTM and CDR2 ANQGSEA. CDR3 length: 14 amino acids.

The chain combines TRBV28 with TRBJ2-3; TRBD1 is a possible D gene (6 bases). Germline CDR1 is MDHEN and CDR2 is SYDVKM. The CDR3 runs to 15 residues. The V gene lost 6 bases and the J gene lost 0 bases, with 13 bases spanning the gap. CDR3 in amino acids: CASSPGAASTDTQYF. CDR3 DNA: TGTGCCAGCAGCCCAGGGGCTGCTAGCACAGATACGCAGTATTTT.

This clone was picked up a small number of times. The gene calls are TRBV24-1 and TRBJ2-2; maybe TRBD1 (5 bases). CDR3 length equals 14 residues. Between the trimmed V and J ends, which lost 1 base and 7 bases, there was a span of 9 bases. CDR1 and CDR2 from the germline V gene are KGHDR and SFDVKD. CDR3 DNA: TGTGCCACCAGTGATTTCGACAGTGGCGGGGAGCTGTTTTTT. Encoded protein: CATSDFDSGGELFF.

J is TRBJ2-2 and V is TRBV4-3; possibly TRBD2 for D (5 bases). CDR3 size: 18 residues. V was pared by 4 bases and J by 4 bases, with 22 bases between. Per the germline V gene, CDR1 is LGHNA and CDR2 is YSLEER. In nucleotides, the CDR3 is TGCGCCAGCAGCCCGACGGTTACGGCGGCCGCGGGCACCGGGGAGCTGTTTTTT. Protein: CASSPTVTAAAGTGELFF.